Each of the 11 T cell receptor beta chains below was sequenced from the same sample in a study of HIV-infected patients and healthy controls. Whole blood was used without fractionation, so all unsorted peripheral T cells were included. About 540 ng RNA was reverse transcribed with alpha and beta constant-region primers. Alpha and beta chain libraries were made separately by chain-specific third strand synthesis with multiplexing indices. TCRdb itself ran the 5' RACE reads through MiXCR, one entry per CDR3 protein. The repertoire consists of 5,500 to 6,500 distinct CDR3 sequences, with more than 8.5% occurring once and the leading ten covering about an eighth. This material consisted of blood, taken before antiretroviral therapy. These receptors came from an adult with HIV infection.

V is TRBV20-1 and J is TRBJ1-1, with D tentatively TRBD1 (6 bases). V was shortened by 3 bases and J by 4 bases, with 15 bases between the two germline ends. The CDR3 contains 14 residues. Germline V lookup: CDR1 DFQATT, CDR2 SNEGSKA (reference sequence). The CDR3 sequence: CSASSQGFGTEAFF. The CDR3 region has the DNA TGCAGTGCTAGCAGCCAGGGGTTCGGCACTGAAGCTTTCTTT.

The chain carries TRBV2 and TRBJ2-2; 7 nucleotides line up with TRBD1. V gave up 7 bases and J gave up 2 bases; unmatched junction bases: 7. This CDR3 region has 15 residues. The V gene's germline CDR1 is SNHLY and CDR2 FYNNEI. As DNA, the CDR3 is TGTGCCAGCAAATTGAGACAGGGTAACACCGGGGAGCTGTTTTTT. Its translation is CASKLRQGNTGELFF. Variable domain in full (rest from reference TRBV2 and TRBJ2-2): EPEVTQTPSHQVTQMGQEVILRCVPISNHLYFYWYRQILGQKVEFLVSFYNNEISEKSEIFDDQFSVERPDGSNFTLKIRSTKLEDSAMYFCASKLRQGNTGELFFGEGSRLTVL.

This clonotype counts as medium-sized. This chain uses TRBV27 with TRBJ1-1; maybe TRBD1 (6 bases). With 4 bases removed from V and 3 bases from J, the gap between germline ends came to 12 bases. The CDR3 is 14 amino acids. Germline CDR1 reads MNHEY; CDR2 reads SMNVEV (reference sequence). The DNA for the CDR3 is TGTGCCAGCAGTTCAACAGGGTCATACACTGAAGCTTTCTTT. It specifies CASSSTGSYTEAFF.

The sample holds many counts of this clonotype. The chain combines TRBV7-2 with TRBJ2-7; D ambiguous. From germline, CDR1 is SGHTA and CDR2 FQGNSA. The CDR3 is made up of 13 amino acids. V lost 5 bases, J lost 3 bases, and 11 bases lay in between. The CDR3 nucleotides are TGTGCCAGCAGCCAAGACACAAGCTACGAGCAGTACTTC. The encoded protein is CASSQDTSYEQYF.

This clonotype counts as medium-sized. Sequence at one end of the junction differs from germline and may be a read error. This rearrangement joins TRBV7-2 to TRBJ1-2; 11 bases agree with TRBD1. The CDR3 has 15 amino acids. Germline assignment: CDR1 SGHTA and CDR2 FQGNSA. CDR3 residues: CASSLYLYADRGLLF. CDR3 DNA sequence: TGTGCCAGCAGCCTGTACCTTTATGCGGACAGGGGGCTCCTTTTC.

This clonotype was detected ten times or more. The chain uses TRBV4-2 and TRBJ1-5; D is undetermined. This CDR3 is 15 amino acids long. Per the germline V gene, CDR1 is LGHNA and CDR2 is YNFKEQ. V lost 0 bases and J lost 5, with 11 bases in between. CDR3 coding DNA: TGTGCCAGCAGCCAAGATAGTGAAGGTTATCAGCCCCAGCATTTT. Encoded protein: CASSQDSEGYQPQHF.

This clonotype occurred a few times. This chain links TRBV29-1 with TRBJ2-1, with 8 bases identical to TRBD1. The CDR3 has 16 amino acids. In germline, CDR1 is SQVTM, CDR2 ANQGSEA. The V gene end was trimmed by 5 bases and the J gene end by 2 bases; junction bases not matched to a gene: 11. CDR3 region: CSVPPPGTGAYNEQFF. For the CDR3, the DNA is TGCAGCGTTCCGCCGCCCGGGACAGGTGCCTACAATGAGCAGTTCTTC.

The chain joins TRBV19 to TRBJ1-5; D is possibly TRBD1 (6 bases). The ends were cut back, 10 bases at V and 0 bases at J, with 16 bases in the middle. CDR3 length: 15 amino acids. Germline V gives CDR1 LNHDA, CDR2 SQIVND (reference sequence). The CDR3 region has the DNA TGTGCCACCAGCGGGGGCAGTTATAGCAATCAGCCCCAGCATTTT. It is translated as CATSGGSYSNQPQHF.

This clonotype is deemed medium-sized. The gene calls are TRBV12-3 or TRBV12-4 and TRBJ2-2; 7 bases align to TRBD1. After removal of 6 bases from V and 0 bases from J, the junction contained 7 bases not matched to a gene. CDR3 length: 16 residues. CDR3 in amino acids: CASSYSGTANTGELFF. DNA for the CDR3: TGTGCCAGCAGCTATTCCGGGACAGCGAACACCGGGGAGCTGTTTTTT.

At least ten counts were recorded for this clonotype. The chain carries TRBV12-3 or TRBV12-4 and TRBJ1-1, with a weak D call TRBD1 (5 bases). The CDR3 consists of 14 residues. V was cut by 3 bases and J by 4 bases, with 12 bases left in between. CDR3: CASSLRRGGTEAFF. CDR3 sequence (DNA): TGTGCCAGCAGTTTGAGGAGGGGTGGCACTGAAGCTTTCTTT.

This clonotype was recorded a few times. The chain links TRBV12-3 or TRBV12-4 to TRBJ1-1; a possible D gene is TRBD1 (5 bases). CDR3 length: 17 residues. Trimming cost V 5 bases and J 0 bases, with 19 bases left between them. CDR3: CASSPLVRTLMNTEAFF. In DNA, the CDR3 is TGTGCCAGCAGTCCACTCGTCCGGACACTCATGAACACTGAAGCTTTCTTT.